This record covers a single TCR beta chain. Its antigen is unknown. One entry per CDR3 protein, called by TCRdb with MiXCR from the RT-PCR reads. The sample records hundreds of thousands of distinct CDR3 sequences, about 15% being singletons. This record belongs to a study of response to subunit inactivated influenza vaccine. Study conclusions and caveats: It was the authors' suggestion that each seasonal influenza vaccination recruits few new T cells.

The CDR3 runs 14 residues. V lost 4 bases to trimming and J lost 5 bases, with 15 bases between them. Germline V CDR1 and CDR2: SGHRS, YFSETQ. V and J are TRBV5-1 and TRBJ2-5, with a weak D call TRBD1 (5 bases). The input for sequencing was PBMCs from blood, taken 14 to 15 days before vaccination. The source is a man in his fifties or sixties who received an inactivated influenza vaccine. The CDR3 DNA sequence: TGCGCCAGCAGCGTGGGCAGACAGCAGGAGACCCAGTACTTC. This translates into CASSVGRQQETQYF.